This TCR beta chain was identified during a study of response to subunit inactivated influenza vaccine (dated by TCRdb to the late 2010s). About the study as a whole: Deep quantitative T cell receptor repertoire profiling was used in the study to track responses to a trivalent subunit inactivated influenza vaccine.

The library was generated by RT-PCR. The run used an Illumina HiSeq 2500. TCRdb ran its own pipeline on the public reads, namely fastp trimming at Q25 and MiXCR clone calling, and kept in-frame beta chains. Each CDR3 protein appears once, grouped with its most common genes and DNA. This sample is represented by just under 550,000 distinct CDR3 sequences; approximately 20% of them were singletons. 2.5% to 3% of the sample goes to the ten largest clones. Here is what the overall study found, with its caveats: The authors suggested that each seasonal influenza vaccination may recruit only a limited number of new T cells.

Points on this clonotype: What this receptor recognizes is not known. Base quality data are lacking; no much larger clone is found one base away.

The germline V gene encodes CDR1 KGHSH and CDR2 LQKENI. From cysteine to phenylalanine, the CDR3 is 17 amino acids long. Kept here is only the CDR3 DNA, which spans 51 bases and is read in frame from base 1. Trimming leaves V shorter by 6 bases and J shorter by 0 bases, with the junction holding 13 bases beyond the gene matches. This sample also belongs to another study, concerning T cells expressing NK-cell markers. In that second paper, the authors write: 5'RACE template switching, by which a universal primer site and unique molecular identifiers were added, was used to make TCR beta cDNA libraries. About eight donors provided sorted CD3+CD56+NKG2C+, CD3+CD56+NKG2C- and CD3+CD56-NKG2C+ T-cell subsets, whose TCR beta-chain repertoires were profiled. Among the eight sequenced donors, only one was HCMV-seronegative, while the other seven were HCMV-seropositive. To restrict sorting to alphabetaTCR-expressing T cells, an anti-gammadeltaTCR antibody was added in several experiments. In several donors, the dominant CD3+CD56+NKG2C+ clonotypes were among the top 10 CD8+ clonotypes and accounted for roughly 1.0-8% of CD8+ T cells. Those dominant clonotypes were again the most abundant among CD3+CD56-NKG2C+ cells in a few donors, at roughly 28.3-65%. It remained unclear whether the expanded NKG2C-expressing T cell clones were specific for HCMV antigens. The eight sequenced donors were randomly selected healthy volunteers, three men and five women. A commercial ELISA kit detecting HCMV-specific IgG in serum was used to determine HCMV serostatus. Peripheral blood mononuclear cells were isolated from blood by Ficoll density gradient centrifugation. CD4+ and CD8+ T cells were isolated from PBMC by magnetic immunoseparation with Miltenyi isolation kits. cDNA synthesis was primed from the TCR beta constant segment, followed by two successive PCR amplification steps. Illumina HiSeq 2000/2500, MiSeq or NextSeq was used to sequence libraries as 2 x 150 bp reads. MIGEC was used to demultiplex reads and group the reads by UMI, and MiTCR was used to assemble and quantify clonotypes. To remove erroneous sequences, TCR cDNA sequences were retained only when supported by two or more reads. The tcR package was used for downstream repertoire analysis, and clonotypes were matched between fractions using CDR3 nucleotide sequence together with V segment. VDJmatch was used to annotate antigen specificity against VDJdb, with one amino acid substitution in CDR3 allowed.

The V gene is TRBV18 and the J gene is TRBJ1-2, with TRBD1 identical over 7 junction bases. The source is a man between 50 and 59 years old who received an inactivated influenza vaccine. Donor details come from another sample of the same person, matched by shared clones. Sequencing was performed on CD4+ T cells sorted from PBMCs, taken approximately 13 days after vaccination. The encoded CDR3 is CASSRGQALGANYGYTF. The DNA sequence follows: TGTGCCAGCTCCCGAGGACAGGCCCTAGGGGCTAACTATGGCTACACCTTC.